This TCR beta chain was sequenced during a study of T cells in Graves' hyperthyroidism and ophthalmopathy. Study as a whole: Peripheral blood draws took place at initial diagnosis, ahead of any treatment.

This CDR3 has 16 residues. V lost 7 bases and J lost 1; bases outside the gene matches: 6. Germline CDR1 and CDR2: MNHNS and SASEGT. Out of approximately 10 ml of fresh peripheral blood came the PBMCs. This clonotype was counted between two and nine times. Antigen: not known. TCR beta CDR3 regions were amplified from RNA. When the TCR CDR3 underwent first-round RT-PCR, the HTBI primer set was used. One entry per CDR3 protein results from TCRdb running MiXCR on the multiplex PCR reads. Among hundreds of thousands of distinct CDR3 sequences listed, about 20% were seen once. Study conclusions and caveats: Most clonotypes expanded in the thyroid (above 0.001) were also present in blood. Ophthalmopathy was distinguished from stable hyperthyroidism by 13 V-J signatures.

The sequenced sample was blood. The V and J genes are TRBV6-1 and TRBJ1-5, with TRBD1 identical over 11 bases. This TCR came from a woman in her seventies with Graves' ophthalmopathy. Written as DNA, the CDR3 is TGTGCCAGCACTAGGACAGGGGGCGTAAGCAATCAGCCCCAGCATTTT. It translates to CASTRTGGVSNQPQHF.